Here is one TCR beta chain with its context. The data were obtained in a study of blood T cell repertoires in COVID-19. The data were produced by immunoSEQ multiplex PCR, yet TCRdb's version contains in-frame clones alone and is incomplete. The sample holds around 430,000 clones, around 88% seen once. V gave up 3 bases and J gave up 8 bases, with 11 bases separating them. This CDR3 contains 13 residues. Germline loops: CDR1 MGHRA, CDR2 YSYEKL. The receptor comes from a woman aged 45-65 years with COVID-19, enrolled during active disease. The chain carries TRBV4-1 and TRBJ2-4; D is undetermined. Sequenced: peripheral blood. The CDR3 DNA follows: TGCGCCAGCAGCCAGCCCCCAGGATACATTCAGTACTTC. Amino acid sequence: CASSQPPGYIQYF.